What follows is one TCR beta chain and its context. This specimen comes from a study of blood T cell repertoires in COVID-19. Background on the study: Material from acute and convalescent COVID-19 was sourced from the United States, Italy and Spain. T cells, B-cell-depleted T cells, or PBMCs provided the cDNA or gDNA that served as material.

V lost 4 bases, J lost 6 bases, and 7 bases stayed unmatched. Germline V CDR1 and CDR2: MGHRA, YSYEKL. The length of the CDR3 is 14 residues. Source study methods: Reference gene primer amplification gave nucleated cell count estimates. TCRdb's table, derived via immunoSEQ multiplex PCR, lists solely in-frame clones and lacks some. The V and J calls and the clone size are those of that table, but D and trimming were determined from the DNA. Of about 190,000 clones in the sample, 89% were seen once. The sequence came from a middle-aged man with acute or convalescent COVID-19. Source material: peripheral blood. The rearrangement joins TRBV4-1 to TRBJ2-3; 7 nucleotides agree with TRBD1. The chain's CDR3 is CASSLRQGTDTQYF. CDR3 nucleotides: TGCGCCAGCAGCCTTCGACAGGGAACGGATACGCAGTATTTT.